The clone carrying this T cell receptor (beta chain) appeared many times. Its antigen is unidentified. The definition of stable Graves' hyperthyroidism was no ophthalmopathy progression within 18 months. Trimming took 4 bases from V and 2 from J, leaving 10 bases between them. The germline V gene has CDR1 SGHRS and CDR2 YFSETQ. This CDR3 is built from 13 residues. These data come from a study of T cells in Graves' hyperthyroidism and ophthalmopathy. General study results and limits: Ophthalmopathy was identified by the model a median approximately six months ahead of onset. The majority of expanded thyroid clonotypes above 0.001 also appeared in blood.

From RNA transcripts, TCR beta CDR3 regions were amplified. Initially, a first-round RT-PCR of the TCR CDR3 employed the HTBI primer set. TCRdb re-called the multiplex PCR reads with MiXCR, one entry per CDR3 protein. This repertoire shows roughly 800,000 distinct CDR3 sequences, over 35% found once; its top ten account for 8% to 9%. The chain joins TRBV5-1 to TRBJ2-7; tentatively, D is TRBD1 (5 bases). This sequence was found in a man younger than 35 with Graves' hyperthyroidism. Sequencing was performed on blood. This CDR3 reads CASSDSVAYEQYF. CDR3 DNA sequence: TGCGCCAGCAGCGACAGTGTGGCCTACGAGCAGTACTTC.